This entry features one T cell receptor (beta chain) sequence. The data are from a study of blood T cell repertoires in COVID-19. Libraries were prepared by immunoSEQ multiplex PCR; TCRdb keeps only in-frame clonotypes and omits some of them. In the table there are about 270,000 clones, about 91% of which are singletons. Trimming cost V 4 bases and J 3 bases; bases outside gene matches: 6. Germline V lookup: CDR1 LGHNA, CDR2 YSLEER. The CDR3 is 14 amino acids. Material for sequencing was PBMCs or T cells enriched from blood (not recorded which). This clonotype was sampled from a man aged 40-49 years who had been exposed to COVID-19. J is TRBJ2-7 and V is TRBV4-3, with 7 bases fitting TRBD1. CDR3 bases: TGCGCCAGCAGCCCCCGGGACAGAATCTACGAGCAGTACTTC. This sequence encodes CASSPRDRIYEQYF.